These T cell receptor beta chains were read from a single sample in a study of CD8 T cells in ankylosing spondylitis. From the 5' RACE reads, TCRdb called clonotypes with MiXCR, one entry per CDR3 protein. The profile shows 150,000 to 200,000 distinct CDR3 sequences, about an eighth of them singletons. The sequenced sample consisted of blood, either unsorted or a sorted T cell fraction (not recorded which). These receptor sequences come from a female donor with ankylosing spondylitis or in good health (not recorded which). The CDR3 runs from the conserved cysteine through the conserved F or W. Each record gives: CDR3 length, D gene, J gene, V gene, clone size, CDR3 protein, CDR3 DNA. A D gene is named only where the DNA matches it firmly. Expanded clones are given a class, and other clones once, few, many or no size at all.

CDR3 length: 13
D gene: TRBD1
J gene: TRBJ1-1
V gene: TRBV5-1
clone size: many
CDR3 protein: CASSVTGGGEAFF
CDR3 DNA: TGCGCCAGCAGCGTTACAGGGGGCGGTGAAGCTTTCTTT

CDR3 length: 15
D gene: TRBD2
J gene: TRBJ2-7
V gene: TRBV28
clone size: many
CDR3 protein: CASSLSRGGSHEQYF
CDR3 DNA: TGTGCCAGCAGTTTATCCCGGGGGGGTAGCCACGAGCAGTACTTC

CDR3 length: 17
D gene: TRBD2
J gene: TRBJ2-1
V gene: TRBV11-2
clone size: many
CDR3 protein: CASSPRGAGGGNNEQFF
CDR3 DNA: TGTGCCAGCAGCCCTCGTGGGGCGGGGGGGGGTAACAATGAGCAGTTCTTC

CDR3 length: 16
D gene: TRBD1
J gene: TRBJ1-2
V gene: TRBV30
clone size: -
CDR3 protein: CAWSAPRTGARYGYTF
CDR3 DNA: TGTGCCTGGAGTGCCCCGCGGACAGGGGCCCGCTATGGCTACACCTTC

CDR3 length: 15
D gene: TRBD2
J gene: TRBJ2-1
V gene: TRBV7-9
clone size: many
CDR3 protein: CASSLALAEHNEQFF
CDR3 DNA: TGTGCCAGCAGCTTAGCACTAGCGGAGCACAATGAGCAGTTCTTC

CDR3 length: 15
D gene: TRBD2
J gene: TRBJ2-3
V gene: TRBV7-2
clone size: few
CDR3 protein: CASSPLGGRLDTQYF
CDR3 DNA: TGTGCCAGCAGCCCCCTGGGCGGGAGGTTAGATACGCAGTATTTT

CDR3 length: 15
D gene: -
J gene: TRBJ2-5
V gene: TRBV24-1
clone size: few
CDR3 protein: CATSDLRGPQETQYF
CDR3 DNA: TGTGCCACCAGTGATTTGCGGGGTCCCCAAGAGACCCAGTACTTC

CDR3 length: 18
D gene: TRBD2
J gene: TRBJ2-1
V gene: TRBV6-5
clone size: -
CDR3 protein: CASSFPGLAGYSYNEQFF
CDR3 DNA: TGTGCCAGCAGTTTTCCGGGACTAGCGGGGTACTCCTACAATGAGCAGTTCTTC

CDR3 length: 21
D gene: -
J gene: TRBJ1-3
V gene: TRBV9
clone size: few
CDR3 protein: CASSSRLDVGGRGSGGNTIYF
CDR3 DNA: TGTGCCAGCAGTTCACGACTCGACGTCGGGGGTCGGGGTTCGGGTGGAAACACCATATATTTT

CDR3 length: 14
D gene: TRBD1
J gene: TRBJ1-1
V gene: TRBV4-1
clone size: many
CDR3 protein: CASRPTTGPTEAFF
CDR3 DNA: TGCGCCAGCAGACCAACGACAGGGCCCACTGAAGCTTTCTTT

CDR3 length: 14
D gene: -
J gene: TRBJ1-4
V gene: TRBV12-3/TRBV12-4
clone size: many
CDR3 protein: CASSPGQTNEKLFF
CDR3 DNA: TGTGCCAGCAGTCCGGGACAAACGAATGAAAAACTGTTTTTT

CDR3 length: 16
D gene: -
J gene: TRBJ2-1
V gene: TRBV5-1
clone size: once
CDR3 protein: CASSRTSSGSYNEQFF
CDR3 DNA: TGCGCCAGCAGCAGGACGTCGTCAGGCTCCTACAATGAGCAGTTCTTC

CDR3 length: 16
D gene: TRBD1
J gene: TRBJ1-5
V gene: TRBV19
clone size: many
CDR3 protein: CASTTPGQVNFRPQHF
CDR3 DNA: TGTGCCAGTACCACACCGGGACAGGTCAATTTTCGGCCCCAGCATTTT

CDR3 length: 14
D gene: -
J gene: TRBJ1-5
V gene: TRBV2
clone size: -
CDR3 protein: CASSEAQANQPQHF
CDR3 DNA: TGTGCCAGCAGTGAAGCGCAGGCGAATCAGCCCCAGCATTTT

CDR3 length: 15
D gene: TRBD1
J gene: TRBJ2-7
V gene: TRBV12-3/TRBV12-4
clone size: few
CDR3 protein: CASSLRAGGPYEQYF
CDR3 DNA: TGTGCCAGCAGTTTAAGGGCAGGGGGACCTTACGAGCAGTACTTC

CDR3 length: 12
D gene: -
J gene: TRBJ1-4
V gene: TRBV27
clone size: many
CDR3 protein: CASGTTYEKLFF
CDR3 DNA: TGTGCCAGCGGGACCACGTATGAAAAACTGTTTTTT

CDR3 length: 14
D gene: -
J gene: TRBJ2-1
V gene: TRBV24-1
clone size: many
CDR3 protein: CATSDSGSPDEQFF
CDR3 DNA: TGTGCCACCAGTGACTCCGGGTCCCCCGATGAGCAGTTCTTC

CDR3 length: 12
D gene: -
J gene: TRBJ1-1
V gene: TRBV29-1
clone size: many
CDR3 protein: CSVDGTNTEAFF
CDR3 DNA: TGCAGCGTTGACGGGACGAACACTGAAGCTTTCTTT

CDR3 length: 16
D gene: -
J gene: TRBJ1-4
V gene: TRBV5-1
clone size: many
CDR3 protein: CASSRDPTTSNEKLFF
CDR3 DNA: TGCGCCAGCAGCCGGGACCCCACCACATCCAATGAAAAACTGTTTTTT

CDR3 length: 10
D gene: -
J gene: TRBJ2-7
V gene: TRBV6-1
clone size: many
CDR3 protein: CAGRPHEQYF
CDR3 DNA: TGTGCCGGAAGGCCCCACGAGCAGTACTTC

CDR3 length: 15
D gene: -
J gene: TRBJ2-7
V gene: TRBV10-3
clone size: -
CDR3 protein: CAISSQYSSADEQYF
CDR3 DNA: TGTGCCATCAGTTCCCAATACTCCAGCGCGGACGAGCAGTACTTC

CDR3 length: 13
D gene: -
J gene: TRBJ2-3
V gene: TRBV30
clone size: -
CDR3 protein: CAWSRGRGDTQYF
CDR3 DNA: TGTGCCTGGAGTAGGGGGAGAGGAGATACGCAGTATTTT

CDR3 length: 14
D gene: -
J gene: TRBJ1-2
V gene: TRBV20-1
clone size: many
CDR3 protein: CSARGADPGRGYTF
CDR3 DNA: TGCAGTGCTAGAGGTGCGGATCCCGGGCGGGGCTACACCTTC